Listed here are 11 T cell receptor beta chains from one sample, sequenced in a study of blood T cell repertoires in COVID-19. Sequenced by immunoSEQ multiplex PCR; TCRdb stores in-frame clones only, minus some. The table records about 170,000 clones, 65% to 90% of them present only once. The sequencing input was peripheral blood. The receptor source for this set is a woman in her thirties or forties with COVID-19, enrolled during active disease.

V and J are TRBV7-8 and TRBJ2-5; unclear D gene. V was trimmed by 5 bases and J by 2 bases, leaving 12 bases between them. The CDR3 totals 14 residues. The germline gives CDR1 SGHVS, CDR2 FQNEAQ. The DNA for the CDR3 is TGTGCCAGCAGCCGACCGAGGCGACAAGAGACCCAGTACTTC. Its protein is CASSRPRRQETQYF.

The rearrangement links TRBV10-3 to TRBJ2-1; 9 bases are a match to TRBD1. The V and J ends lost 2 bases and 9 bases, in that order; junction bases with no gene match: 5. This CDR3 comprises 14 residues. Germline V lookup: CDR1 ENHRY, CDR2 SYGVKD. The CDR3 nucleotides read TGTGCCATCAGTGAGGGACAGGGGAAGGGTGAGCAGTTCTTC. Its translation: CAISEGQGKGEQFF.

Only one count was recorded for this clone. The chain joins TRBV24-1 to TRBJ2-1, with D perhaps matching TRBD2 (5 bases). Germline V lookup: CDR1 KGHDR, CDR2 SFDVKD. This CDR3 has 15 amino acids. The V end was cut by 9 bases, the J end by 4 bases, with 18 bases between. The CDR3 here is CATSTPTGGYNEQFF. The CDR3 nucleotides read TGTGCCACCTCAACCCCCACCGGAGGATACAATGAGCAGTTCTTC.

V gene TRBV7-3 combines with J gene TRBJ2-3; 8 positions agree with TRBD2. V lost 4 bases, J lost 3 bases, and 6 bases stayed unmatched. The germline V gene has CDR1 SGHTA and CDR2 FQGTGA. This CDR3 region has 15 residues. CDR3 protein: CASSWGLVPTDTQYF. In nucleotides, the CDR3 is TGTGCCAGCAGCTGGGGACTAGTTCCTACAGATACGCAGTATTTT. The full variable domain, completed using reference TRBV7-3 and TRBJ2-3, is GAGVSQTPSNKVTEKGKYVELRCDPISGHTALYWYRQSLGQGPEFLIYFQGTGAADDSGLPNDRFFAVRPEGSVSTLKIQRTERGDSAVYLCASSWGLVPTDTQYFGPGTRLTVL.

This clone was counted once. This chain links TRBV21-1 with TRBJ2-7; TRBD2, the table's D call, lacks a check against the DNA. TRBV21-1 is a pseudogene segment. The CDR3 covers 15 residues. The CDR3 reads CASSKGPLACYEQYV. In DNA form, the CDR3 reads TGTGCCAGCAGCAAAGGCCCCCTAGCGTGTTACGAGCAGTACGTC.

V is TRBV30 and J is TRBJ1-3, with D tentatively TRBD1 (5 bases). There are 15 residues in the CDR3. The germline V gene has CDR1 GTSNPN and CDR2 SVGIG (reference sequence). Trimming took off 2 bases at V and 0 bases at J, with 11 bases between the two ends. The CDR3 is CAWSPRAGSGNTIYF. CDR3 coding DNA: TGTGCCTGGAGTCCCAGGGCCGGCTCTGGAAACACCATATATTTT. Based on the CDR3 plus reference TRBV30 and TRBJ1-3, the full variable domain is SQTIHQWPATLVQPVGSPLSLECTVEGTSNPNLYWYRQAAGRGLQLLFYSVGIGQISSEVPQNLSASRPQDRQFILSSKKLLLSDSGFYLCAWSPRAGSGNTIYFGEGSWLTVV.

The chain combines TRBV6-6 with TRBJ1-1; D not resolved. V was trimmed by 6 bases and J by 1 base, leaving 9 bases between them. This CDR3 contains 13 residues. The germline gives CDR1 MNHNY, CDR2 SVGAGI (reference sequence). In DNA form, the CDR3 reads TGTGCCAGCAGCTGGGCCTCGAACACTGAAGCTTTCTTT. Its translation: CASSWASNTEAFF.

In its sample, this clone was seen a few times. This chain joins TRBV6-5 and TRBJ2-7; D is ambiguous. Germline CDR1 is MNHEY and CDR2 is SVGAGI. The CDR3 is made up of 13 amino acids. Trimming removed 8 bases from V and 2 bases from J, with 13 bases in between. The CDR3 coding sequence is TGTGCCAGCTTACATGGTGTGACCTACGAGCAGTACTTC. Translation: CASLHGVTYEQYF.

V is TRBV29-1 and J is TRBJ1-1; D call uncertain. CDR3 length: 13 amino acids. Trimming removed 2 bases from V and 0 bases from J, with 7 bases in between. In germline, CDR1 is SQVTM, CDR2 ANQGSEA. CDR3 sequence (DNA): TGCAGCGTTGAAACGCCTATGAACACTGAAGCTTTCTTT. This codes for CSVETPMNTEAFF.

The chain joins TRBV7-2 to TRBJ1-3; possibly TRBD1 for D (5 bases). Germline V gene lookup returns CDR1 SGHTA and CDR2 FQGNSA. CDR3 length equals 14 residues. Trimming cost V 3 bases and J 1 base, with 7 bases left between them. CDR3 bases: TGTGCCAGCAGCTTCCCAGGGTCTGGAAACACCATATATTTT. Translation: CASSFPGSGNTIYF.

The V call is TRBV2, the J call TRBJ2-3; D is unclear. The CDR3 covers 15 residues. CDR1 is SNHLY, CDR2 FYNNEI, per germline. V lost 6 bases and J 0 bases, leaving 13 bases between the germline ends. As DNA, the CDR3 is TGTGCCAGCAGCACCACGGTGATCAGCACAGATACGCAGTATTTT. The encoded protein is CASSTTVISTDTQYF.